The rows below give T cell receptor beta chains drawn from one sample of a study of cytomegalovirus exposure and HLA in healthy donors. Data came from immunoSEQ multiplex PCR; TCRdb stores just in-frame clones and leaves some out. This sample's table has over 100,000 clones. The sequencing sample was made of PBMCs. All receptors come from a young man in good health and CMV-seronegative. Both conserved end residues are part of each CDR3. Each record gives: J gene, D gene, V gene, CDR3 protein, CDR3 DNA. The D gene is left open where the match is weak.

TRBJ1-3 | - | TRBV6-5 | CASSSPREGNTIYF | TGTGCCAGCAGTTCCCCCCGGGAGGGGAACACCATATATTTT
TRBJ1-1 | TRBD1 | TRBV6-1 | CASRGQLNTEAFF | TGTGCCAGCAGGGGACAGTTGAACACTGAAGCTTTCTTT
TRBJ2-7 | TRBD1 | TRBV18 | CASSPRSGGSSYEQYF | TGTGCCAGCTCACCACGGTCAGGGGGCAGCTCCTACGAGCAGTACTTC
TRBJ1-2 | TRBD1 | TRBV6-6 | CASSYAGGDGYTF | TGTGCCAGCAGTTACGCAGGGGGCGATGGCTACACCTTC
TRBJ2-3 | TRBD2 | TRBV29-1 | CSVVSSGGAGTQYF | TGCAGCGTTGTGTCTAGCGGGGGGGCGGGTACGCAGTATTTT
TRBJ1-2 | TRBD1 | TRBV15 | CATSRPGQGKGYTF | TGTGCCACCAGCAGACCCGGACAGGGGAAAGGCTACACCTTC
TRBJ1-2 | - | TRBV25-1 | CASSERPGGYGYTF | TGTGCCAGCAGTGAAAGGCCGGGGGGCTATGGCTACACCTTC
TRBJ2-2 | TRBD2 | TRBV11-3 | CASGLSSGGAGGELFF | TGTGCCAGCGGCTTATCGAGCGGGGGGGCCGGCGGGGAGCTGTTTTTT
TRBJ2-3 | TRBD1 | TRBV19 | CASSRTGVGTDTQYF | TGTGCCAGTAGTCGGACAGGGGTGGGCACAGATACGCAGTATTTT
TRBJ2-7 | - | TRBV27 | CASSRGYEQYF | TGTGCCAGCAGTCGAGGGTACGAGCAGTACTTC
TRBJ1-1 | - | TRBV18 | CASSPLPQGKNTEAFF | TGTGCCAGCTCACCCTTACCCCAGGGTAAGAACACTGAAGCTTTCTTT
TRBJ2-5 | - | TRBV30 | CAWSSTRGAMETQYF | TGTGCCTGGAGTTCAACACGGGGGGCCATGGAGACCCAGTACTTC
TRBJ2-1 | - | TRBV7-2 | CASRTNYNEQFF | TGTGCCAGCAGGACTAACTACAATGAGCAGTTCTTC
TRBJ2-1 | TRBD2 | TRBV18 | CASSLLLAGGPNEQFF | TGTGCCAGCTCACTCCTACTAGCGGGGGGTCCCAATGAGCAGTTCTTC
TRBJ2-3 | - | TRBV18 | CASSPDGTDGADTQYF | TGTGCCAGCTCACCAGACGGGACTGACGGCGCAGATACGCAGTATTTT
TRBJ1-1 | - | TRBV19 | CASSQAQGNTEAFF | TGTGCCAGTAGTCAGGCGCAGGGGAACACTGAAGCTTTCTTT
TRBJ1-2 | - | TRBV27 | CASRRLDSYGYTF | TGTGCCAGCAGAAGACTTGACAGCTATGGCTACACCTTC
TRBJ1-1 | - | TRBV7-6 | CASSLTRWTEAFF | TGTGCCAGCAGCTTAACGAGGTGGACTGAAGCTTTCTTT